This T cell receptor beta chain comes out of a study of T-cell memory formation after mild COVID-19. At the level of the study: The two donors had largely donor-specific TCR clusters.

This clonotype was observed many times. Its target is unknown. Notes on the study in general: The study detected some responding clones in pre-infection memory, suggesting cross-reactive memory joined. Largely, contracting CD4+ clones fell within CM and EM, and contracting CD8+ clones within EMRA.

Constant-segment primers and 5'RACE yielded cDNA libraries for TCR alpha and TCR beta, each carrying sample barcodes and UMIs. One entry per CDR3 protein results from TCRdb running MiXCR on the 5' RACE reads. The sample has around 300,000 distinct CDR3 sequences, around 15% seen once. V was shortened by 8 bases and J by 5 bases, with 12 bases between the two germline ends. Germline V gene sequence: CDR1 SGHAT, CDR2 FQNNGV. There are 12 residues in the CDR3. This TCR was sampled from a man aged 18 to 35 who had mild COVID-19 (a few samples of this study predate the infection). Cell type and time point are not known. Sequenced input: PBMCs or a T cell subset sorted from them (not recorded which). This chain joins TRBV11-2 and TRBJ2-5, with D perhaps TRBD2 (7 bases). The CDR3 reads CASRGAWETQYF. CDR3 coding DNA: TGTGCCAGCCGGGGGGCGTGGGAGACCCAGTACTTC.